This is a list of T cell receptor beta chains from one sample in a study of blood T cell repertoires in COVID-19. The repertoire was sequenced with immunoSEQ multiplex PCR; TCRdb's copy has only in-frame clones and lacks some. The sample yields around 250,000 clones, around four fifths seen once. Input material: PBMCs or T cells enriched from blood (not recorded which). These receptors were collected from a man aged 40-49 years who had recovered from COVID-19. The conserved cysteine and the conserved F or W are not part of the CDR3 here. A D gene is named only where the DNA matches it firmly.

CDR3 | J | V | D
ASSPDAGIQTYEQY | TRBJ2-7 | TRBV5-1 | NA
ASTGMGQETQY | TRBJ2-5 | TRBV25-1 | NA
ASSLVQDRGKLF | TRBJ1-4 | TRBV28 | NA
ASSSQDRFNQPQH | TRBJ1-5 | TRBV27 | NA
ASSGTGAMNTEAF | TRBJ1-1 | TRBV7-2 | TRBD1
ASSRAGGPGNIQY | TRBJ2-4 | TRBV6-2/TRBV6-3 | TRBD2
ASSPLRTSGRDTDTQY | TRBJ2-3 | TRBV19 | TRBD2
ASSLRVRSGTDTQY | TRBJ2-3 | TRBV11-2 | NA
ASSKVSQGVDNEQF | TRBJ2-1 | TRBV21-1 | NA
ASSPLGAGANVLT | TRBJ2-6 | TRBV2 | NA
ASSSGTSGSFYEQY | TRBJ2-7 | TRBV28 | TRBD2
ASSLGGGGMNTEAF | TRBJ1-1 | TRBV5-1 | NA
ASSHPGQGVVAF | TRBJ1-1 | TRBV7-9 | TRBD1
ASRASDRNTGELF | TRBJ2-2 | TRBV25-1 | NA
SVVQEKNSGNTIY | TRBJ1-3 | TRBV29-1 | NA
ASGGGVDTQY | TRBJ2-3 | TRBV9 | TRBD2
ASTQQDYEQY | TRBJ2-7 | TRBV2 | NA
ASSLGGPGTQY | TRBJ2-5 | TRBV7-2 | NA
ASSPQGGEKLF | TRBJ1-4 | TRBV11-2 | NA
ASSRGQRYEQY | TRBJ2-7 | TRBV5-4 | TRBD1
ASSIGQNSNRELF | TRBJ2-2 | TRBV19 | NA
ASSEAGQVNT | TRBJ1-2 | TRBV6-1 | TRBD1
SVSGLRRERYEQY | TRBJ2-7 | TRBV29-1 | NA
AWSRTGIEKLF | TRBJ1-4 | TRBV30 | TRBD1
ARRDGDYGYT | TRBJ1-2 | TRBV2 | NA